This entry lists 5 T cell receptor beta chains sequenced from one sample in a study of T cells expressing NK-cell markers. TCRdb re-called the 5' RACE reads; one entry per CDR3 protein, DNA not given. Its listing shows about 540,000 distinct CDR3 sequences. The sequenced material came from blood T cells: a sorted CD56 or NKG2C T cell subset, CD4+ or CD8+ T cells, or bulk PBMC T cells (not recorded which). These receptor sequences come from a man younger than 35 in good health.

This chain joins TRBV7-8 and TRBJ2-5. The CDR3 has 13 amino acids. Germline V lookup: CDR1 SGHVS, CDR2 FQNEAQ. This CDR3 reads CASTLVSQETQYF.

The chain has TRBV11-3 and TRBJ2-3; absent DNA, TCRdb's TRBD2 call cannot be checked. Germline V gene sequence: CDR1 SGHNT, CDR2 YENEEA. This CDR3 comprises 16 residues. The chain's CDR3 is CASSSSTSGGTDTQYF.

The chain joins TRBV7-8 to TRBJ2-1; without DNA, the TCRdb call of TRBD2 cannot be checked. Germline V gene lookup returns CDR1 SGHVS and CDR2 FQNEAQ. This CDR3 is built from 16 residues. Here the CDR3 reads CASSLRGEVVYNEQFF.

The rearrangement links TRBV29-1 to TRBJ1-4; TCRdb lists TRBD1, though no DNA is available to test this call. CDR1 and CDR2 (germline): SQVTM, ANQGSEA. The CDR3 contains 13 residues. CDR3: CSIQDGAYEKLFF.

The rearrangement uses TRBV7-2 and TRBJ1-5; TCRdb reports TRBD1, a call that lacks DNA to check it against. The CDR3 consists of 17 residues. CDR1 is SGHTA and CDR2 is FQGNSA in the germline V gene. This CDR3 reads CASSSPGGYSFNQPQHF. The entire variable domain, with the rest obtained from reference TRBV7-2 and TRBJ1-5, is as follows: GAGVSQSPSNKVTEKGKDVELRCDPISGHTALYWYRQSLGQGLEFLIYFQGNSAPDKSGLPSDRFSAERTGGSVSTLTIQRTQQEDSAVYLCASSSPGGYSFNQPQHFGDGTRLSIL.